Shown below are 18 T cell receptor beta chains from a single sample sequenced in a study of CD8+CD57+ T cells in acquired aplastic anemia. Patients selected for sequencing had displayed CD8+CD57+ cell expansion by flow cytometry. Genomic DNA was employed as the template in profiling TCR beta VDJ and CDR3. In TCRdb, the reads were re-called with MiXCR into one record per CDR3 protein. The table lists fewer than 200,000 distinct CDR3 sequences, approximately 48% of them singletons. Input material: sorted CD4+, CD8+, or CD8+CD57+ T cells (not recorded which) from PBMCs. The receptors were gathered from a human donor with aplastic anemia.

This clonotype was counted at least ten times. This chain connects TRBV20-1 to TRBJ1-4; the D gene is possibly TRBD1 (6 bases). Germline V gene data show CDR1 as DFQATT and CDR2 as SNEGSKA (reference sequence). V lost 5 bases, J lost 3 bases, and 10 bases lay in between. The CDR3 consists of 13 residues. As DNA, the CDR3 is TGCAGTGCTGCGGACAGTCCTAATGAAAAACTGTTTTTT. Encoded protein: CSAADSPNEKLFF.

On this clonotype itself: The junction departs from germline at one end; a sequencing error may be responsible. The chain uses TRBV15 and TRBJ2-1, with 10 bases matching TRBD1. The CDR3 consists of 17 residues. Germline CDR1 and CDR2: LNHNV and YYDKDF (reference sequence). Here the CDR3 DNA reads TGTGCCGCCAGCAGAGACAGGTCGGGACAGGGGTTGAATGAGCAGTTCTTC. Translated: CAASRDRSGQGLNEQFF. Full variable domain (rest looked up from reference TRBV15 and TRBJ2-1): DAMVIQNPRYQVTQFGKPVTLSCSQTLNHNVMYWYQQKSSQAPKLLFHYYDKDFNNEADTPDNFQSRRPNTSFCFLDIRSPGLGDTAMYLCAASRDRSGQGLNEQFFGPGTRLTVL.

The rearrangement links TRBV19 to TRBJ1-2; TRBD1 is a possible D gene (5 bases). Germline CDR1 is LNHDA and CDR2 is SQIVND (reference sequence). The CDR3 contains 15 residues. Trimming cost V 7 bases and J 4 bases, with 19 bases left between them. In DNA, the CDR3 is TGTGCCAGTACCCTCACCCAGGGACGGGCCTATGGCTACACCTTC. The encoded protein is CASTLTQGRAYGYTF.

This clonotype was seen only once. The chain carries TRBV7-3 and TRBJ2-7; 9 positions agree with TRBD1. This CDR3 comprises 15 residues. Trimming at V came to 5 bases and at J to 0 bases, leaving 5 bases not matched to a gene. CDR1 SGHTA and CDR2 FQGTGA come from the germline V gene. CDR3 sequence reads: CASSHRDRVSYEQYF. In DNA form, the CDR3 reads TGTGCCAGCAGCCACCGGGACAGGGTCTCCTACGAGCAGTACTTC.

This clonotype was observed many times. The chain uses TRBV7-8 and TRBJ2-6; TRBD1 aligns across 7 bases. V was clipped by 7 bases and J by 0 bases; unmatched bases: 9. This CDR3 region has 17 residues. Germline CDR1 SGHVS, CDR2 FQNEAQ. The CDR3 DNA sequence: TGTGCCAGCACCCCCCGACAGGGTTTCTCTGGGGCCAACGTCCTGACTTTC. Amino acids: CASTPRQGFSGANVLTF.

At least ten counts were recorded for this clonotype. V is TRBV6-5 and J is TRBJ2-6; D unresolved. V dropped 2 bases and J dropped 1 base, with 3 bases sitting between them. This CDR3 has 14 amino acids. Germline CDR1 MNHEY, CDR2 SVGAGI. CDR3 amino acids: CASSYSSGANVLTF. Written as DNA, the CDR3 is TGTGCCAGCAGTTACAGTTCTGGGGCCAACGTCCTGACTTTC.

The J gene is TRBJ1-2, the V gene TRBV20-1; D is possibly TRBD1 (6 bases). CDR3 length: 14 residues. The germline gives CDR1 DFQATT, CDR2 SNEGSKA (reference sequence). Trimming took 8 bases from V and 8 from J, leaving 24 bases between them. This CDR3 is CSHYRTETGGGYTF. The CDR3 DNA is TGCAGTCATTACCGGACAGAAACTGGAGGGGGCTACACCTTC.

For this clonotype: At one end, the junction sequence differs from germline, possibly due to a read error. V usage is TRBV10-3 and J usage is TRBJ2-2, with 11 bases lining up with TRBD2. Germline CDR1 ENHRY, CDR2 SYGVKD. The CDR3 length is 16 residues. CDR3 nucleotide sequence: TGTGCCATCAGTTCCATACTAGCGGGGGCTGACGGGGAGCTGTTCTTT. Translating gives CAISSILAGADGELFF.

V gene TRBV4-2 combines with J gene TRBJ2-5; TRBD2 agrees at 8 bases. The DNA end is a closer match to TRBJ2-7, so the J assignment may be wrong. Germline CDR1 is LGHNA and CDR2 is YNFKEQ. This CDR3 has 16 amino acids. DNA of the CDR3: TGTGCCAGCAGCCAACTTACCGGGACTAGGACGGACGAGCAGTACTTC. Its translation is CASSQLTGTRTDEQYF.

The chain joins TRBV19 to TRBJ1-6; D gene unclear. V lost 4 bases to trimming and J lost 12 bases, with 16 bases between them. This CDR3 region has 14 residues. CDR1 is LNHDA, CDR2 SQIVND, per germline (reference sequence). The CDR3 spells CASSTPEGPGPLHF. The CDR3 DNA follows: TGTGCCAGTAGTACCCCAGAGGGCCCAGGACCCCTCCACTTT.

This rearrangement joins TRBV2 to TRBJ1-1; no reliable D call. Germline V gene data show CDR1 as SNHLY and CDR2 as FYNNEI. Trimming took 8 bases from V and 7 from J, leaving 8 bases between them. The CDR3 covers 10 residues. CDR3 sequence (DNA): TGTGCCAGCTTCTACATTGAAGCTTTCTTT. Amino acid sequence: CASFYIEAFF.

This clonotype was seen ten or more times. The rearrangement links TRBV2 to TRBJ2-7; TRBD2 is a possible D gene (5 bases). In germline, CDR1 is SNHLY, CDR2 FYNNEI. Trimming took off 2 bases at V and 2 bases at J, with 10 bases between the two ends. The CDR3 length is 14 residues. The CDR3 is CASSERGNTYEQYF. The CDR3 DNA sequence: TGTGCCAGCAGTGAACGGGGAAACACCTACGAGCAGTACTTC.

With regard to this clonotype: No conserved phenylalanine or tryptophan is present at the end of the CDR3, so a read error is the likely explanation. CDR3 region: CAGSLDTGNYGYTL. DNA of the CDR3: TGTGCCGGCAGCTTGGACACAGGAAACTATGGCTACACCCTC. This chain uses TRBV5-8 with TRBJ1-2; TRBD1 is a possible D gene (5 bases). This CDR3 has 14 amino acids. Looked up from germline, CDR1 is SGHTS and CDR2 is YDEGEE.

The rearrangement joins TRBV29-1 to TRBJ2-6; tentatively, D is TRBD2 (6 bases). The CDR3 length is 13 residues. Trimming left V 6 bases short and J 2 bases short, with 8 bases between. Germline V lookup: CDR1 SQVTM, CDR2 ANQGSEA. The CDR3 DNA reads as TGCAGCGTCGCGGGGACTGGGGCCAACGTCCTGACTTTC. Residues: CSVAGTGANVLTF. Variable domain in full (rest from reference TRBV29-1 and TRBJ2-6): SAVISQKPSRDICQRGTSLTIQCQVDSQVTMMFWYRQQPGQSLTLIATANQGSEATYESGFVIDKFPISRPNLTFSTLTVSNMSPEDSSIYLCSVAGTGANVLTFGAGSRLTVL.

Remarks on this clonotype: An end of the junction differs from the germline gene, which may be a read error. V usage is TRBV24-1 and J usage is TRBJ2-1, with unresolved D. This CDR3 comprises 14 residues. Germline V lookup: CDR1 KGHDR, CDR2 SFDVKD. The CDR3 nucleotides read TGTGCCACCAGTGAGCGGCCTCCCTGCAATGAGCAGTTATTC. Translated, it gives CATSERPPCNEQLF.

The J gene is TRBJ1-1, the V gene TRBV11-2, with TRBD1 as a possible D gene (5 bases). V gave up 3 bases and J gave up 1 base, with 9 bases separating them. The V gene's germline CDR1 is SGHAT and CDR2 FQNNGV. The CDR3 totals 14 residues. The CDR3 bases are TGTGCCAGCAGCTTCCGGGACCGGAACACTGAAGCTTTCTTT. It encodes CASSFRDRNTEAFF.

The rearrangement links TRBV25-1 to TRBJ2-3, with TRBD2 matching 9 bases. CDR3 size: 14 residues. Germline V gene lookup returns CDR1 MGHDK and CDR2 SYGVNS. V was clipped by 4 bases and J by 3 bases; unmatched bases: 2. CDR3 in amino acids: CASSVSGRTDTQYF. In nucleotides, the CDR3 is TGTGCCAGCAGTGTTAGCGGGAGAACAGATACGCAGTATTTT.

The chain joins TRBV29-1 to TRBJ2-7, with TRBD2 as a possible D gene (6 bases). CDR3 length equals 13 residues. Germline V CDR1 and CDR2: SQVTM, ANQGSEA. Trimming cost V 3 bases and J 0 bases, with 9 bases left between them. CDR3 amino acids: CSVDDGSSYEQYF. Written as DNA, the CDR3 is TGCAGCGTTGATGACGGGAGCTCCTACGAGCAGTACTTC.